This is a list of T cell receptor beta chains from one sample in a study of blood T cell repertoires in COVID-19. This table comes from immunoSEQ multiplex PCR, and its TCRdb copy is limited to in-frame clones, with some not included. In the table there are 140,000 to 150,000 clones, roughly 79% of which are singletons. The source material was peripheral blood. These receptors came from a human donor with acute or convalescent COVID-19. The donor label of this sample is uncertain. Both conserved end residues are part of each CDR3.

j_call: TRBJ1-3
v_call: TRBV4-2
cdr3_aa: CASSQDLAGSSSGNTIYF

j_call: TRBJ2-6
v_call: TRBV24-1
cdr3_aa: CATSRTGANVLTF

j_call: TRBJ2-3
v_call: TRBV29-1
cdr3_aa: CSFRTGDRWNADTQYF

j_call: TRBJ2-2
v_call: TRBV7-9
cdr3_aa: CASSPQGTGAGELFF

j_call: TRBJ2-1
v_call: TRBV19
cdr3_aa: CASSIVQGSYNEQFF

j_call: TRBJ1-1
v_call: TRBV7-8
cdr3_aa: CASSQGHGPATEAFF

j_call: TRBJ1-5
v_call: TRBV5-1
cdr3_aa: CASSFSPQDEGAWQPQHF

j_call: TRBJ1-5
v_call: TRBV19
cdr3_aa: CAISGHLNQPQHF

j_call: TRBJ1-2
v_call: TRBV19
cdr3_aa: CASKLQGAYGYTF

j_call: TRBJ2-2
v_call: TRBV5-4
cdr3_aa: CASSLGQGNTGELFF

j_call: TRBJ1-4
v_call: TRBV10-3
cdr3_aa: CAASGQNNEKLFF

j_call: TRBJ2-2
v_call: TRBV19
cdr3_aa: CASSHGTGELFF

j_call: TRBJ1-6
v_call: TRBV2
cdr3_aa: CAKGQGVSPLHF

j_call: TRBJ2-1
v_call: TRBV6-6
cdr3_aa: CASSPRGSSGGYNEQFF

j_call: TRBJ1-2
v_call: TRBV20-1
cdr3_aa: CSAGEADGYTF

j_call: TRBJ1-6
v_call: TRBV11-2
cdr3_aa: CASSLWPQRGYNSPLHF

j_call: TRBJ1-5
v_call: TRBV4-1
cdr3_aa: CASSQASGNQPQHF

j_call: TRBJ2-6
v_call: TRBV3-1/TRBV3-2
cdr3_aa: CASSQGEGANVLTF

j_call: TRBJ2-1
v_call: TRBV7-8
cdr3_aa: CASSPRDRVVYNEQFF

j_call: TRBJ1-1
v_call: TRBV6-5
cdr3_aa: CASSSSGVFGTEAFF

j_call: TRBJ1-2
v_call: TRBV4-1
cdr3_aa: CASSQSRGLYGYTF

j_call: TRBJ1-4
v_call: TRBV9
cdr3_aa: CASSVGRLHEKLFF

j_call: TRBJ2-3
v_call: TRBV4-1
cdr3_aa: CASSQDRLAGGTDTQYF

j_call: TRBJ2-3
v_call: TRBV11-2
cdr3_aa: CASSFGDTQYF

j_call: TRBJ2-2
v_call: TRBV7-2
cdr3_aa: CASSPSWTRANTGELFF

j_call: TRBJ2-1
v_call: TRBV24-1
cdr3_aa: CATSEGGYEQFF

j_call: TRBJ1-3
v_call: TRBV6-5
cdr3_aa: CASSYSRSGVGNTIYF

j_call: TRBJ1-2
v_call: TRBV5-1
cdr3_aa: CASSLQAFYGYTF

j_call: TRBJ1-2
v_call: TRBV12-5
cdr3_aa: CASGQGRGYGYTF

j_call: TRBJ2-7
v_call: TRBV7-9
cdr3_aa: CASSFRTGADEQYF

j_call: TRBJ2-1
v_call: TRBV3-1/TRBV3-2
cdr3_aa: CASSQGNYNEQFF

j_call: TRBJ1-5
v_call: TRBV5-8
cdr3_aa: CASAGWSGQPQHF

j_call: TRBJ1-2
v_call: TRBV24-1
cdr3_aa: CATSDLNREHGYTF

j_call: TRBJ1-6
v_call: TRBV5-4
cdr3_aa: CASSLGLQGNSPLHF

j_call: TRBJ1-6
v_call: TRBV28
cdr3_aa: CASSSASSYNSPLHF

j_call: TRBJ1-1
v_call: TRBV10-1
cdr3_aa: CASSVGQNTEAFF

j_call: TRBJ2-3
v_call: TRBV2
cdr3_aa: CAGAGGTDTQYF

j_call: TRBJ2-2
v_call: TRBV6-5
cdr3_aa: CASSLGSPTGELFF

j_call: TRBJ2-1
v_call: TRBV19
cdr3_aa: CASSMASGGPIGNEQFF

j_call: TRBJ2-2
v_call: TRBV18
cdr3_aa: CASSLYQQQGGTGELFF

j_call: TRBJ2-2
v_call: TRBV11-3
cdr3_aa: CASSNPSTGELFF

j_call: TRBJ2-7
v_call: TRBV9
cdr3_aa: CASSPSGGFYEQYF

j_call: TRBJ2-7
v_call: TRBV19
cdr3_aa: CASSFGQDHGYEQYF

j_call: TRBJ1-2
v_call: TRBV24-1
cdr3_aa: CATSLAGFQGYTF

j_call: TRBJ1-5
v_call: TRBV21-1
cdr3_aa: CASSPRGGGQPQHF

j_call: TRBJ2-7
v_call: TRBV30
cdr3_aa: CAWSETGREQYF